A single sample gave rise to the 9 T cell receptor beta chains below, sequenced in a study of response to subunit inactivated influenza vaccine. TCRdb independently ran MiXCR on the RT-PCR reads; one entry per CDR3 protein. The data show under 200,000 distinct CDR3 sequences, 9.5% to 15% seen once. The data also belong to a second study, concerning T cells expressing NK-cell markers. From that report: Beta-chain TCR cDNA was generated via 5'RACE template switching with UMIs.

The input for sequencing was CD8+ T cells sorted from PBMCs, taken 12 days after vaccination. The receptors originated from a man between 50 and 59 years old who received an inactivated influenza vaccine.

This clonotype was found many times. The CDR3 DNA reads TGTGCCAGCAGAAGGGACGGATTGTACCAAGAGACCCAGTACTTC. This encodes CASRRDGLYQETQYF. V is TRBV12-3 or TRBV12-4 and J is TRBJ2-5; TRBD1 or TRBD2 may be the D gene (5 bases each). This CDR3 region has 15 residues. The germline V and J ends were trimmed by 6 bases and 0 bases, with 14 bases remaining between them.

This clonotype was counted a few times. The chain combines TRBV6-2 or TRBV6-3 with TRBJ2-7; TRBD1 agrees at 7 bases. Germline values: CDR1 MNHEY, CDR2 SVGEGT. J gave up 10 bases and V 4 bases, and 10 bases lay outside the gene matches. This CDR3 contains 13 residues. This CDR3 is CASSFLDRVEQYF. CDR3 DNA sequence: TGTGCCAGCAGTTTCCTCGACAGGGTAGAACAGTACTTC.

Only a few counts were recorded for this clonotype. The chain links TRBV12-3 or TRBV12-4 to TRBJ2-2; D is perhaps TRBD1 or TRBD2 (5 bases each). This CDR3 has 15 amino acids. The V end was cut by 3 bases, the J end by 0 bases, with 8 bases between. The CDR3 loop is CASSFEGTNTGELFF. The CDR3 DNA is TGTGCCAGCAGTTTTGAGGGGACGAACACCGGGGAGCTGTTTTTT.

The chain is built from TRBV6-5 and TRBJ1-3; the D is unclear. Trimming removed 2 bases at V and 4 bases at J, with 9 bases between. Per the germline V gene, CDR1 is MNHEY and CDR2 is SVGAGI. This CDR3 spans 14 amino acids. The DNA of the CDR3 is TGTGCCAGCAGTTACCTAGGAGTAGGAAACACCATATATTTT. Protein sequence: CASSYLGVGNTIYF.

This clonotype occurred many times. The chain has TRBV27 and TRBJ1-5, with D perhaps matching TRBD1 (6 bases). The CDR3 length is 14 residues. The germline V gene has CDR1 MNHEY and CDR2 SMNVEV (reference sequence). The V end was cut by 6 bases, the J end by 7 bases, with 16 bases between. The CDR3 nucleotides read TGTGCCAGCAGCGACGAACAGGGCTCCCAGCCCCAGCATTTT. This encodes CASSDEQGSQPQHF.

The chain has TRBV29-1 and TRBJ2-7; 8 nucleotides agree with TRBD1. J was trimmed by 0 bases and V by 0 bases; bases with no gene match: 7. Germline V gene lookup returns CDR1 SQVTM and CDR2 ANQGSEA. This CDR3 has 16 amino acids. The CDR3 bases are TGCAGCGTTGAAGATCGATCAGGGGGCGCCTCCTACGAGCAGTACTTC. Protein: CSVEDRSGGASYEQYF.

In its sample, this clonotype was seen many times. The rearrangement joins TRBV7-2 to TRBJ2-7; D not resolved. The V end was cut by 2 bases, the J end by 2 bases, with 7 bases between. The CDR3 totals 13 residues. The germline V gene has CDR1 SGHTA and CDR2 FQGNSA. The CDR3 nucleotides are TGTGCCAGCAGCTTAAGACAACCCTACGAGCAGTACTTC. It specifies CASSLRQPYEQYF.

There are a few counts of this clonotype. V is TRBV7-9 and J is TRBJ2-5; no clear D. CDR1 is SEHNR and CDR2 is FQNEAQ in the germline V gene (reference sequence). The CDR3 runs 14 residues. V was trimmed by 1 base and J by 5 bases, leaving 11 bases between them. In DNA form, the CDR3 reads TGTGCCAGCAGCTTAGGATATGGGTACGAGACCCAGTACTTC. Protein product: CASSLGYGYETQYF.

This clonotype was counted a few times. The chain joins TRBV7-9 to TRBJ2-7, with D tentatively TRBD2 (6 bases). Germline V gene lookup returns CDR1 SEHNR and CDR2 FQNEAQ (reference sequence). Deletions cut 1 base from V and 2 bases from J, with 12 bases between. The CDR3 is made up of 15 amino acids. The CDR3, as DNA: TGTGCCAGCAGCTTAGTAGGGACGGGGGCCTACGAGCAGTACTTC. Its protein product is CASSLVGTGAYEQYF.